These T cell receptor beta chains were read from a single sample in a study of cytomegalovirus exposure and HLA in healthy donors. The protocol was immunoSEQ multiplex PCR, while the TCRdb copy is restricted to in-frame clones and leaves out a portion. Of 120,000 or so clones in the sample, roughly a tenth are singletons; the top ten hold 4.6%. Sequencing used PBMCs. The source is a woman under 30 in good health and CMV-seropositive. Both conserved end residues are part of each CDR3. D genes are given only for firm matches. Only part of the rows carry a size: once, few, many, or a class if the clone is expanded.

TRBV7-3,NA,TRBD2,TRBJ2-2,TGTGCCAGCAGCATACTAGCGGGAGGGACCGGGGAGCTGTTTTTT,CASSILAGGTGELFF
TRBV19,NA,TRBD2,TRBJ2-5,TGTGCCACCCATAGGACTAGCGGGGGTCAAGAGACCCAGTACTTC,CATHRTSGGQETQYF
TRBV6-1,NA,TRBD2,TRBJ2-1,TGTGCCAGCAGCCGGCTAGCGGGACGCAATGAGCAGTTCTTC,CASSRLAGRNEQFF
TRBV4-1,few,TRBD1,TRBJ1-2,TGCGCCAGCAGCAAAGCTCTGGGGACAGGGGTCTATGGCTACACCTTC,CASSKALGTGVYGYTF
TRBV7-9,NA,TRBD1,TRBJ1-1,TGTGCCAGCAGCTTTACGGACAGGGGAGACACTGAAGCTTTCTTT,CASSFTDRGDTEAFF
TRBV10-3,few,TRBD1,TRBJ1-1,TGTGCCATCACGACAGGGGGGAACACTGAAGCTTTCTTT,CAITTGGNTEAFF
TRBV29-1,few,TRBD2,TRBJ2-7,TGCAGCGTGGGGGGCGGGAGGGCCTACGAGCAGTACTTC,CSVGGGRAYEQYF
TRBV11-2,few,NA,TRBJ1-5,TGTGCCAGCAGCCAAGACTCCGGCTTGCAGCCCCAGCATTTT,CASSQDSGLQPQHF
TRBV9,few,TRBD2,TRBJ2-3,TGTGCCAGCAGCGATAGCGGGAGGGGCACAGATACGCAGTATTTT,CASSDSGRGTDTQYF
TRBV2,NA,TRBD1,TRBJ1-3,TGTGCCAGCTCAACAGGGGCCGGAAACACCATATATTTT,CASSTGAGNTIYF
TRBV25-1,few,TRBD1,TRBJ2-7,TGTGCCACCCAGGGACAGGCCACCTACGAGCAGTACTTC,CATQGQATYEQYF
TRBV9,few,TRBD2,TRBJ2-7,TGTGCCAGCAGCGCACTAGCGGGAGGAGGGTACGAGCAGTACTTC,CASSALAGGGYEQYF
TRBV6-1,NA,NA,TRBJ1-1,TGTGCCAGCAGTGAAGCCGGTGGACTTCACTCCGAAGCTTTCTTT,CASSEAGGLHSEAFF
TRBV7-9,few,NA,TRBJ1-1,TGTGCCAGCAGCTCGGGAGTGGACGCTTTCTTT,CASSSGVDAFF
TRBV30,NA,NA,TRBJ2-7,TGTGCCTCGCGTGGGGGCGGCTCCTACGAGCAGTACTTC,CASRGGGSYEQYF
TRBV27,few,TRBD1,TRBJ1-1,TGTGCCAGCAGTGCCGGGACAGGGGGCGCGTTCACTGAAGCTTTCTTT,CASSAGTGGAFTEAFF
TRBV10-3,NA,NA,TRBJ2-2,TGTGCCATCGGGAGAACCGGGGAGCTGTTTTTT,CAIGRTGELFF
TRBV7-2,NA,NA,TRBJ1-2,TGTGCCAGCAGCGTACCACAGGGAGCCAACTATGGCTACACCTTC,CASSVPQGANYGYTF
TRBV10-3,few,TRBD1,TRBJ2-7,TGTGCCATCAGGCAGGGGGCGGGTGAGCAGTACTTC,CAIRQGAGEQYF
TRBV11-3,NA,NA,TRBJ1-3,TGTGCCAGCAAGGAGGCAGTTTTATCGACGAGCTCTGGAAACACCATATATTTT,CASKEAVLSTSSGNTIYF
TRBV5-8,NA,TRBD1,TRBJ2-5,TGTGCCAGCAGCCCCGGGACAGGGTGGATCCAAGAGACCCAGTACTTC,CASSPGTGWIQETQYF
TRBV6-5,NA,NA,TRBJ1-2,TGTGCCAGTCGCCACGGGGGGAGCTACACCTTC,CASRHGGSYTF
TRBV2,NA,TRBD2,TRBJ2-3,TGTGCCAGCAGTGAGCGACTAGCGGGAGCTGGAGATACGCAGTATTTT,CASSERLAGAGDTQYF
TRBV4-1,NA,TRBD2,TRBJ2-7,TGCGCCAGCAGCCAGACAAGCGGGGGGGCCTACGAGCAGTACTTC,CASSQTSGGAYEQYF
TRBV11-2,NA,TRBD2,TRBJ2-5,TGTGCCAGCAGCTTAGGGCTAGCGGGAGATGTGGAGACCCAGTACTTC,CASSLGLAGDVETQYF
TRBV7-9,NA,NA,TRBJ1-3,TGTGCCAGCAGCCCCGCGACAGGATCTGGAAACACCATATATTTT,CASSPATGSGNTIYF
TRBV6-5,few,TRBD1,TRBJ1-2,TGTGCCAGCAGACCTACAGGGGATGGCTACACCTTC,CASRPTGDGYTF
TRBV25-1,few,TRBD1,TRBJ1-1,TGTGCCAGCAGGGACACAGGGGGCGTTGAAGCTTTCTTT,CASRDTGGVEAFF